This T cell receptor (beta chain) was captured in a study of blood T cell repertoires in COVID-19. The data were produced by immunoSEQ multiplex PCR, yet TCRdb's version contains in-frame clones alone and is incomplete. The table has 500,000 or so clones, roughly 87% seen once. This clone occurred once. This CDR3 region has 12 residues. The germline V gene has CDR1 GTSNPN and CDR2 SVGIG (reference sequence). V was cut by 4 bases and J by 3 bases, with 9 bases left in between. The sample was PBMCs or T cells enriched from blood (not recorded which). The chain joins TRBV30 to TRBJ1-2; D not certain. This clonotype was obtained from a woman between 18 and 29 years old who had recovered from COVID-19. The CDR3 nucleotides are TGTGCCTGGAATTTCATTGACTATGGCTACACCTTC. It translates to CAWNFIDYGYTF. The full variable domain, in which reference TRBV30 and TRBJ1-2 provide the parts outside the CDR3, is SQTIHQWPATLVQPVGSPLSLECTVEGTSNPNLYWYRQAAGRGLQLLFYSVGIGQISSEVPQNLSASRPQDRQFILSSKKLLLSDSGFYLCAWNFIDYGYTFGSGTRLTVV.